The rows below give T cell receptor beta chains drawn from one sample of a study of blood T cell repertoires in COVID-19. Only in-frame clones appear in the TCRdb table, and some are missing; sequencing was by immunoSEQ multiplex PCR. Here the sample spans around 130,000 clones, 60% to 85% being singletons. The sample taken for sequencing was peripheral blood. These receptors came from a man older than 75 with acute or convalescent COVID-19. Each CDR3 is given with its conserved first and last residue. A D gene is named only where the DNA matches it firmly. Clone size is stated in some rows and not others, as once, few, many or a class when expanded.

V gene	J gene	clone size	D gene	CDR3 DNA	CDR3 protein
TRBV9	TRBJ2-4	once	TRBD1	TGTGCCAGCAGCTCCGGGACAGGGGGGCACATTCAGTACTTC	CASSSGTGGHIQYF
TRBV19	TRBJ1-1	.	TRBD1	TGTGCCAGTAGTAGAGGGACAGGGGGCGCGAGATACACTGAAGCTTTCTTT	CASSRGTGGARYTEAFF
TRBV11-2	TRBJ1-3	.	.	TGTGCCAGCAGCCACGACAGAGGCGGAGAAAACACCATATATTTT	CASSHDRGGENTIYF
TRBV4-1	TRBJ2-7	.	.	TGCGCCAGCAGCCGTATCCCGGGACTCCTCGACTACGAGCAGTACTTC	CASSRIPGLLDYEQYF
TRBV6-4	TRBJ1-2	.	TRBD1	TGTGCCAGCGACAGGGATAACTATGGCTACACCTTC	CASDRDNYGYTF
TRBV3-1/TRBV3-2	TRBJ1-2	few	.	TGTGCCAGCAGCCAAGTTGGAGTAGCGGGCTATGGCTACACCTTC	CASSQVGVAGYGYTF
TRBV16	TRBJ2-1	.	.	TGTGCCAGCAGCCAGTGGAGGTTAGGGGGGGCCTTCGATGAGCAGTTCTTC	CASSQWRLGGAFDEQFF
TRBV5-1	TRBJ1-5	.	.	TGCGCCAGGAACAAACTCAAAGATAACCTAGGGCCCCAGCATTTT	CARNKLKDNLGPQHF
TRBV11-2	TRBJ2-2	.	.	TGTGCCAGCAGCCCAGGGACTTGGGCCGGGGAGCTGTTTTTT	CASSPGTWAGELFF
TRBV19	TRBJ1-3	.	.	TGTGCCAGTAACACAGGCAGTTCTGGAAACACCATATATTTT	CASNTGSSGNTIYF
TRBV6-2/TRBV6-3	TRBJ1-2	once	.	TGTGCCAGCAGTACCCCCTTGAGGCGCAACTATGGCTACACCTTC	CASSTPLRRNYGYTF
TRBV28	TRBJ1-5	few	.	TGTGCCAGCTGGGAGGGTCATAGCAATCAGCCCCAGCATTTT	CASWEGHSNQPQHF
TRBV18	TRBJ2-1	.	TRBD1	TGTGCCAGCTCACCCGGGACAGTTGGTGAGCAGTTCTTC	CASSPGTVGEQFF
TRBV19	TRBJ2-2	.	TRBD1	TGTGCCAGTAGTCATTCCGGGACAGGGAACACCGGGGAGCTGTTTTTT	CASSHSGTGNTGELFF
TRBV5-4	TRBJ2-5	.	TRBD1	TGTGCCAGCAGCTTGGGGGACAGGGGACAAGAGACCCAGTACTTC	CASSLGDRGQETQYF
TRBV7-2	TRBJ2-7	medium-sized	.	TGTGCCAGCAGCTTTGGTGCGGCCCACGAGCAGTACTTC	CASSFGAAHEQYF
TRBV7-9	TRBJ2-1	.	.	TGTGCCAGCACCCCGGGCAGGGGCTCCTACAATGAGCAGTTCTTC	CASTPGRGSYNEQFF
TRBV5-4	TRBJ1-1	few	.	TGTGCCAGCAGCTTGGCTACAGGGCGGAACACTGAAGCTTTCTTT	CASSLATGRNTEAFF
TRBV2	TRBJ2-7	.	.	TGTGCCAGCAGTCCCCGACCAGTCTTTACATCAGGGGAGCAGTACTTC	CASSPRPVFTSGEQYF
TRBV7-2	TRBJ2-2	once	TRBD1	TGTGCCAGCAGCTCAGGGGGCCCGAACACCGGGGAGCTGTTTTTT	CASSSGGPNTGELFF
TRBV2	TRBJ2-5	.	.	TGTGCCAGTAACAGGGAACGAGAGACCCAGTACTTC	CASNRERETQYF
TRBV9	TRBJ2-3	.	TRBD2	TGTGCCAGCAGCGCCGGGACTAGCCGACACACAGATACGCAGTATTTT	CASSAGTSRHTDTQYF
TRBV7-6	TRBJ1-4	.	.	TGTGCCAGCAGCTTAAGAGGACAGCCAAATGAAAAACTGTTTTTT	CASSLRGQPNEKLFF
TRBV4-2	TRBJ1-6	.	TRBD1	TGTGCCAGCAGCCAAACACCGGGACAGGGGCATAACAATTCACCCCTCCACTTT	CASSQTPGQGHNNSPLHF
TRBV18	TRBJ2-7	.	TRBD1	TGTGCCAGCTCACTAGGACAGGGAGCCAACGAGCAGTACTTC	CASSLGQGANEQYF
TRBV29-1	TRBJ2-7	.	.	TGCAGCGTTCGCCGGGGCTCCTACGAGCAGTACTTC	CSVRRGSYEQYF
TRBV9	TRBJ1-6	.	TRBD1	TGTGCCAGCAGCTACGGATCGACAGGGAAGAATTCACCCCTCCACTTT	CASSYGSTGKNSPLHF
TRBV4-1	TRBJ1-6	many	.	TGCGCCAGCAGCCTGGGGTCGTCCGGGAAAAATTCACCCCTCCACTTT	CASSLGSSGKNSPLHF
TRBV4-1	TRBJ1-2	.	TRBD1	TGCGCCAGCAGCCGTGGTATCGGGACAGGCGACTATGGCTACACCTTC	CASSRGIGTGDYGYTF
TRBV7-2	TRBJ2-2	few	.	TGTGCCAGCAGCTTAGTAGCGGGACAGGGATCCGGGGAGCTGTTTTTT	CASSLVAGQGSGELFF
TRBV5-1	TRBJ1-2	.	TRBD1	TGCGCCAGCAGACCAGGACAGGGTGGGAACTATGGCTACACCTTC	CASRPGQGGNYGYTF
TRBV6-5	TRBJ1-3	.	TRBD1	TGTGCCAGCAGTAGGCAGGGGGCTGGAAACACCATATATTTT	CASSRQGAGNTIYF
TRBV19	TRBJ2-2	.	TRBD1	TGTGCCAGTAGCATACGGTGGGGACAGGTCGGCGGGGAGCTGTTTTTT	CASSIRWGQVGGELFF
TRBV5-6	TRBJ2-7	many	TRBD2	TGTGCCAGCAGCTTGAGGCCTAGCGGGGGGCGAACTAATTACGAGCAGTACTTC	CASSLRPSGGRTNYEQYF
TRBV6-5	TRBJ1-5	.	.	TGTGCCACCACCCGGGACACGAATCAGCCCCAGCATTTT	CATTRDTNQPQHF
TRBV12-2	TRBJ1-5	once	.	TGTGCAAGAAGTAAGGGACAGGGGATGCATCAGCCCCAGCATTTT	CARSKGQGMHQPQHF